This TCR beta chain was sequenced in a study of cytomegalovirus exposure and HLA in healthy donors. As for the study in general: Among roughly 180 million T cells, an earlier analysis found 95 million to 140 million unique TCR beta sequences.

PCR used 60 Vbeta primers and 13 Jbeta primers. TCRdb's table, derived via immunoSEQ multiplex PCR, lists solely in-frame clones and lacks some. In the table there are more than 85,000 clones, roughly 75% of which are singletons. This clone turned up a few times. Its antigen remains unidentified. J was trimmed by 5 bases and V by 6 bases; bases with no gene match: 18. The CDR3 is made up of 18 amino acids. CDR1 MGHRA and CDR2 YSYEKL come from the germline V gene. General study findings and limits: Cytomegalovirus status, reportedly, was diagnosed with high specificity and sensitivity by the classifier.

The sample consisted of PBMCs. The receptor was derived from a woman aged 18-35 years in good health and CMV-seropositive. The chain uses TRBV4-1 and TRBJ1-2, with 10 bases that match TRBD1. CDR3 residues: CASRNLRQGARKEYGYTF. CDR3 nucleotide sequence: TGCGCCAGCAGAAACCTACGACAGGGGGCGCGGAAGGAATATGGCTACACCTTC.